This T cell receptor (beta chain) is from a study of CD8+ T cells in alopecia areata. This clone was found a few times. The antigen remains unidentified. This CDR3 has 16 residues. Germline V gene lookup returns CDR1 SGHVS and CDR2 FNYEAQ. V lost 1 base, J lost 7 bases, and 16 bases lay in between. Both CD4+ and CD8+ T cells were separated by sorting PBMCs. It was cDNA, reverse transcribed from extracted RNA, that served as the sequencing template. Sequencing used immunoSEQ multiplex PCR; TCRdb keeps in-frame clones, though not all of them. The table has more than 95,000 clones, less than 70% seen once. Points from the study as a whole: Scalp lesions, especially in alopecia totalis/universalis, had higher clonality than normal scalp.

This TCR was sampled from a human donor in good health. The chain combines TRBV7-6 with TRBJ1-4; maybe TRBD1 (6 bases). Sequencing was done on a sample of CD4+ T cells sorted from blood. The CDR3 region is CASSLGFRGTFEKLFF. CDR3 DNA sequence: TGTGCCAGCAGCTTAGGGTTCAGGGGAACGTTTGAAAAACTGTTTTTT.